This TCR beta chain derives from a study of CD8 T cells in Susac syndrome (dated by TCRdb to the late 2010s). Turning to the overall study: Repertoire sequencing was used to test whether CD8+ T cell activation and differentiation in Susac syndrome was antigen driven. The research as a whole found: The TCR sequencing and HLA analysis was acknowledged to have included a relatively small number of individuals.

RNA was extracted using the RNeasy kit, and about 0.5 to 1 microgram was reverse transcribed with random hexamers. The immunoSEQ multiplex PCR assay, covering 54 Vbeta and 13 Jbeta segments, was used to amplify TCR beta CDR3 regions. To correct PCR amplification bias, a synthetic template baseline was used for both primer optimization and computational correction. Per the source publication's procedure: Reads were assigned to V, D and J genes according to IMGT and analyzed in immunoSEQ Analyzer, with only productive sequences retained. Clonality was computed as one minus Shannon entropy normalized by log2 of the number of productive unique sequences. For each patient and control, public and private clones were evaluated within the 100 most prevalent clones. A clone was defined as Susac-specific if it was absent from the healthy and MS cohorts, from some 1,100 published viral clones and from other ImmuneACCESS disease sequences. TCRdb reran the public reads through fastp at Q25 and MiXCR, keeping productive beta chains. Entries that share a CDR3 protein sequence are merged under the most common genes and DNA. For this entry, the V and J calls and clone size follow TCRdb and not the study's own pipeline. In this sample the table shows fewer than 350,000 distinct CDR3 sequences, just over 90% of which occur a single time. More than 0.06% of the sample belongs to the ten largest clones.

This clonotype was seen a single time. What antigen it recognizes has not been identified. The input lacks base qualities; no much larger clone sits a single base away. One read amounts to weak evidence. Peripheral blood CD8+ and CD4+ T cells from healthy donors, Susac syndrome patients and multiple sclerosis patients were profiled by high-throughput TCR beta sequencing. The multiple sclerosis controls were treatment-naive patients whose relapsing-remitting disease, either stable or active, fulfilled the revised McDonald criteria. Bulk CD8+ and CD4+ T cells were purified by magnetic negative isolation, whereas CD8+ TEMRA cells were enriched by FACS. Blood was collected in EDTA tubes and processed within 24 hours, with PBMCs isolated through density gradient centrifugation. PBMCs intended for TCR sequencing were frozen in liquid nitrogen and were later thawed in a 37 degrees C water bath. The sorted or isolated CD4+, CD8+ and CD8+ TEMRA cells reached a purity of at least 90%.

Including cysteine and phenylalanine, the CDR3 has 15 amino acids. Solely the CDR3 DNA is kept, with 45 bases framed from the first base. CDR1 and CDR2, looked up from the germline V gene, are KGHSH and LQKENI. V sheds 1 base and J sheds 7 bases, leaving 13 bases between their ends. This receptor was taken from a human donor with multiple sclerosis. The specimen was CD4+ T cells from PBMCs. This chain joins TRBV18 to TRBJ1-4; matching of 5 bases hints at TRBD1 as the D gene. The nucleotides are TGTGCCAGCTCACCACGAGGGGTTATTGGTGAAAAACTGTTTTTT. Its coded protein is CASSPRGVIGEKLFF. With all but the CDR3 taken from the reference TRBV18 and TRBJ1-4 genes, the full variable domain is: NAGVMQNPRHLVRRRGQEARLRCSPMKGHSHVYWYRQLPEEGLKFMVYLQKENIIDESGMPKERFSAEFPKEGPSILRIQQVVRGDSAAYFCASSPRGVIGEKLFFGSGTQLSVL.